The clone carrying this TCR beta chain has ten or more counts. The antigen remains unidentified. The entry originates in a study of T-cell reconstitution after alpha-beta-depleted transplantation in children. Study-wide results and limits: Alpha-beta T cells about two months after transplant reportedly derived from several hundred expanded graft clones. Some patients' high day-60 TCRbeta diversity was traced to surviving recipient T cells and thymic progenitors. Once a year had passed after transplant, T-cell counts and diversity came mostly from newly produced T cells.

The CDR3 covers 16 residues. Germline CDR1 SGDLS, CDR2 YYNGEE. Trimming cost V 3 bases and J 2 bases, with 18 bases left between them. TCRbeta library preparation incorporated unique molecular identifiers. TCRdb recomputed calls from the PCR reads with MiXCR, one row per CDR3 protein. The sample has about 490,000 distinct CDR3 sequences; roughly a tenth are singletons. The material was PBMCs, obtained before TCRalphabeta/CD19-depleted stem cell transplant. The rearrangement links TRBV9 to TRBJ2-7; a possible D gene is TRBD1 (5 bases). The source of this sequence is a child under 10 years old with inherited bone marrow failure, due to receive a stem cell transplant. As DNA, the CDR3 is TGTGCCAGCAGCGCCCCCCGCGGCAGGGCAACCTACGAGCAGTACTTC. This translates into CASSAPRGRATYEQYF.